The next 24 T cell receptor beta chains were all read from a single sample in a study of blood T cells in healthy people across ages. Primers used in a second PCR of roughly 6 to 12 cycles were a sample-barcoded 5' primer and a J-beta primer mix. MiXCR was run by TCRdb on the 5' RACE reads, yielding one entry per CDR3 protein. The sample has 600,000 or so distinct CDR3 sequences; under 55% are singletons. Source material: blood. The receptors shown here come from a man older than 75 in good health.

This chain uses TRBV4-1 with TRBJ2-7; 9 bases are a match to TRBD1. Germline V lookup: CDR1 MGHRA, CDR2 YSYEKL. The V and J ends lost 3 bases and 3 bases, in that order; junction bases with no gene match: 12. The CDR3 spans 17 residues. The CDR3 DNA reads TGCGCCAGCAGCCAGATATATAACAGGGGGCTCTTCTACGAGCAGTACTTC. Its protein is CASSQIYNRGLFYEQYF.

The CDR3, as DNA: TGTGCCAGCAGCTCAATCCCGACAGTAAACTCCTACGAGCAGTACTTC. Translation gives CASSSIPTVNSYEQYF. V is TRBV14 and J is TRBJ2-7; perhaps TRBD1 as D (5 bases). The CDR3 spans 16 residues. Germline CDR1 SGHDN, CDR2 FVKESK. V gave up 5 bases and J gave up 0 bases, with 17 bases separating them.

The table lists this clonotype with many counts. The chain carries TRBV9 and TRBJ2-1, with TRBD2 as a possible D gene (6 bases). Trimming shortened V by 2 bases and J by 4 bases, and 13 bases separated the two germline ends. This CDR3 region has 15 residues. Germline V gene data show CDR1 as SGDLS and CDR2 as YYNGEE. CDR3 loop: CASSVRDLRYNEQFF. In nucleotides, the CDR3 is TGTGCCAGCAGCGTGCGGGACTTACGGTACAATGAGCAGTTCTTC.

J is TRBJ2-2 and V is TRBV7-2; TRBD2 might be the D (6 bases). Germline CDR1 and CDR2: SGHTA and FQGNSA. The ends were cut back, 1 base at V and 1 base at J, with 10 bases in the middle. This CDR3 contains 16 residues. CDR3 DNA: TGTGCCAGCAGCTTAGTCGGGCGGGGGAACACCGGGGAGCTGTTTTTT. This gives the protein CASSLVGRGNTGELFF.

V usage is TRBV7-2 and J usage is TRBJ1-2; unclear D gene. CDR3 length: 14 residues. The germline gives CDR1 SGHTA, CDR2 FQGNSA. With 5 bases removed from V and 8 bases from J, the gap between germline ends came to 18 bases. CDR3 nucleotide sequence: TGTGCCAGCAGCCCGACGGAGGGAGGTTGGGGCTACACCTTC. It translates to CASSPTEGGWGYTF.

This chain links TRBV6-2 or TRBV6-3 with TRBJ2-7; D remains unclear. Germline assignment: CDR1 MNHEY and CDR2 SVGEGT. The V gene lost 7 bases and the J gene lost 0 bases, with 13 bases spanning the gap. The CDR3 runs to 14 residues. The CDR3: CASIQDNLSYEQYF. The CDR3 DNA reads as TGTGCCAGCATCCAAGACAACCTCTCCTACGAGCAGTACTTC.

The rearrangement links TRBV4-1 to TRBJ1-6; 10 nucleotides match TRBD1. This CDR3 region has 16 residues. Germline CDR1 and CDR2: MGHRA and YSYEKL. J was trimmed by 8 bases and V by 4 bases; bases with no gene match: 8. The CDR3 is CASSPDRGTSDSPLHF. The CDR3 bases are TGCGCCAGCAGCCCGGACAGGGGGACCTCGGATTCACCCCTCCACTTT.

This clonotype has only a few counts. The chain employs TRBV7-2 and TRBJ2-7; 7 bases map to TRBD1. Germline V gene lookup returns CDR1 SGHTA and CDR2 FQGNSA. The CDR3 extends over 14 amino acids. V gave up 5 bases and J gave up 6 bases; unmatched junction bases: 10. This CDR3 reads CASSTRQGPGEQYF. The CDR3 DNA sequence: TGTGCCAGCAGCACCCGACAGGGCCCGGGCGAGCAGTACTTC. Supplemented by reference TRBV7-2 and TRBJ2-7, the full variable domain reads GAGVSQSPSNKVTEKGKDVELRCDPISGHTALYWYRQSLGQGLEFLIYFQGNSAPDKSGLPSDRFSAERTGGSVSTLTIQRTQQEDSAVYLCASSTRQGPGEQYFGPGTRLTVT.

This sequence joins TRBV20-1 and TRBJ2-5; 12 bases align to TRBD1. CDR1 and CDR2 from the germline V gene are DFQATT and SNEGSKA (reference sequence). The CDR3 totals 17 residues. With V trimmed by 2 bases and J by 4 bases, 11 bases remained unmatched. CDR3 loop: CSARPPGGTGGSETQYF. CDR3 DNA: TGCAGTGCTAGACCCCCCGGTGGGACAGGGGGCTCAGAGACCCAGTACTTC.

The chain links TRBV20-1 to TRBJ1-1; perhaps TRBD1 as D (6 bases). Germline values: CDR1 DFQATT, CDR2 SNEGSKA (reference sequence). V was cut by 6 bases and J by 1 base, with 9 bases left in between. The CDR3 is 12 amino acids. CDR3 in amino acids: CSARGANTEAFF. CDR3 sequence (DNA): TGCAGTGCCCGGGGGGCGAACACTGAAGCTTTCTTT.

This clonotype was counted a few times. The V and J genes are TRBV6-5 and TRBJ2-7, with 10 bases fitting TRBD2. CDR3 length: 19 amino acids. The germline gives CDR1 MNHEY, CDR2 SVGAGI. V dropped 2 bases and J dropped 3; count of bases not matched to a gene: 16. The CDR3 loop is CASSYTPPVLAGVHYEQYF. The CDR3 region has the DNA TGTGCCAGCAGTTACACGCCACCCGTGCTAGCGGGAGTTCACTACGAGCAGTACTTC.

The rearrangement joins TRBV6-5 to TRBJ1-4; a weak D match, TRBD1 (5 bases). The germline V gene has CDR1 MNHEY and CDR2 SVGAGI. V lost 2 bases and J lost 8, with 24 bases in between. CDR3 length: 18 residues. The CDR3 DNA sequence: TGTGCCAGCAGTTACGCCCGGGACGTCGTCGGGAGGAGCGAAAAACTGTTTTTT. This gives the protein CASSYARDVVGRSEKLFF.

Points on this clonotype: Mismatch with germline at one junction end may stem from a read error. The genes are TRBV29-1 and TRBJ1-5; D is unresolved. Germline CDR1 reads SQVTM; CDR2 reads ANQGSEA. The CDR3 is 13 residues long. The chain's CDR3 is CNVGLTGNQPQHF. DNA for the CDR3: TGCAACGTTGGCCTTACAGGCAATCAGCCCCAGCATTTT.

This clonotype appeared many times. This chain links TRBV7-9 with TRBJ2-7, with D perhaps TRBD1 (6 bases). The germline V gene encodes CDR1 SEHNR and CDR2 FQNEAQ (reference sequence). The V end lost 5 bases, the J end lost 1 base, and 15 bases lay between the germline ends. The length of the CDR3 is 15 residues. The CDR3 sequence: CASSQGPGHSYEQYF. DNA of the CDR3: TGTGCCAGCAGCCAAGGACCGGGACATTCCTACGAGCAGTACTTC.

The CDR3, as DNA: TGTGCCAGCAGCGTATCTGGAGGGGGCAACCAAGAGACCCAGTACTTC. Its protein is CASSVSGGGNQETQYF. This chain connects TRBV9 to TRBJ2-5; weak D call: TRBD1 (7 bases). CDR1 SGDLS and CDR2 YYNGEE come from the germline V gene. The ends were cut back, 1 base at V and 0 bases at J, with 13 bases in the middle. The CDR3 is made up of 16 amino acids.

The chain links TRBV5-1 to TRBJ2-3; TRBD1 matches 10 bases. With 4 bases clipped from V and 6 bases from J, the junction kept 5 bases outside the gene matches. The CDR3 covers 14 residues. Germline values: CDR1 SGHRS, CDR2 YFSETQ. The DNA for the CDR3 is TGCGCCAGCAGCGAGGGACAGGGGTACGATACGCAGTATTTT. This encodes CASSEGQGYDTQYF.

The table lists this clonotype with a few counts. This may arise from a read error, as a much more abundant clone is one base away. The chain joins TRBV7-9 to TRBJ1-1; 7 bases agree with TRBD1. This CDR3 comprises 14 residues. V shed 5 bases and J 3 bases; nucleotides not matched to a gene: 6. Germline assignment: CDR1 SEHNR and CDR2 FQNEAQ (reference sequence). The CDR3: CASSARDSYTEAFF. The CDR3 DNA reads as TGTGCCAGCAGCGCCAGGGACAGCTACACTGAAGCTTTCTTT.

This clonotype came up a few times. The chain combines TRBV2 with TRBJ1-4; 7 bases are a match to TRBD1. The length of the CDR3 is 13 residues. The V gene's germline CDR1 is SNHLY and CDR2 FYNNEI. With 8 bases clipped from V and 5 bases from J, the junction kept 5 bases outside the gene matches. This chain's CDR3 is CASGQEYNEKLFF. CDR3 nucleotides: TGTGCCAGCGGACAGGAATACAATGAAAAACTGTTTTTT. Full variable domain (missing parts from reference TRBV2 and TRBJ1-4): EPEVTQTPSHQVTQMGQEVILRCVPISNHLYFYWYRQILGQKVEFLVSFYNNEISEKSEIFDDQFSVERPDGSNFTLKIRSTKLEDSAMYFCASGQEYNEKLFFGSGTQLSVL.

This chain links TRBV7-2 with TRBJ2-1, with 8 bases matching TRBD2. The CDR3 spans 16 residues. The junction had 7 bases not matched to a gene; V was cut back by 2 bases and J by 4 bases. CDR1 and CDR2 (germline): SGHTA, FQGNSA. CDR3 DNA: TGTGCCAGCAGCTTATATTGGACGGGAGGGTACAATGAGCAGTTCTTC. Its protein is CASSLYWTGGYNEQFF.

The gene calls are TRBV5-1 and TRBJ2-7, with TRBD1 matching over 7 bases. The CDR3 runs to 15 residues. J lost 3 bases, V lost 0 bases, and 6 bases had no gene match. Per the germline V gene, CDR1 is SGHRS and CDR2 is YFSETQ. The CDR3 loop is CASSLGGTASYEQYF. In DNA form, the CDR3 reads TGCGCCAGCAGCTTGGGGGGGACAGCAAGCTACGAGCAGTACTTC.

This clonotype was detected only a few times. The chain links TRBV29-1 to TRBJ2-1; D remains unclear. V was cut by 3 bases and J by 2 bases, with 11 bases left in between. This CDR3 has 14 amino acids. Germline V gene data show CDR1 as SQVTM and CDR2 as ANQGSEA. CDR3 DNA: TGCAGCGTTGATATCTTAGGGCCCTACAATGAGCAGTTCTTC. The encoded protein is CSVDILGPYNEQFF.

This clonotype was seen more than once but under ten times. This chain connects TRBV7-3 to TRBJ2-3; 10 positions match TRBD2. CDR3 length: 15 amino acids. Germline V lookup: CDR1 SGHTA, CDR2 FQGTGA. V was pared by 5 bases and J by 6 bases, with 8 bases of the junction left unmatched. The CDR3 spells CASSPIAGGSDTQYF. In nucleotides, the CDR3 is TGTGCCAGCAGCCCCATAGCGGGAGGATCCGATACGCAGTATTTT.

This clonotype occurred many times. As DNA, the CDR3 is TGTGCCAGCACCCCAGGGACTACCGATGATGAGACCCAGTACTTC. The encoded protein is CASTPGTTDDETQYF. This chain uses TRBV9 with TRBJ2-5; 7 bases fit TRBD2. Germline V gives CDR1 SGDLS, CDR2 YYNGEE. V shed 6 bases, J shed 5 bases, and the junction held 13 bases outside the gene matches. This CDR3 is 15 amino acids long.

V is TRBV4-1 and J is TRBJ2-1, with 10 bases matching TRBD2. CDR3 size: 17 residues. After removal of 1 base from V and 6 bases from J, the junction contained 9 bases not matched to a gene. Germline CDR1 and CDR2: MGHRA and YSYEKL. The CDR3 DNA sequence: TGCGCCAGCAGCCAAGGACCCTGGAGCGGGGGGGCCAATGAGCAGTTCTTC. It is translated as CASSQGPWSGGANEQFF.